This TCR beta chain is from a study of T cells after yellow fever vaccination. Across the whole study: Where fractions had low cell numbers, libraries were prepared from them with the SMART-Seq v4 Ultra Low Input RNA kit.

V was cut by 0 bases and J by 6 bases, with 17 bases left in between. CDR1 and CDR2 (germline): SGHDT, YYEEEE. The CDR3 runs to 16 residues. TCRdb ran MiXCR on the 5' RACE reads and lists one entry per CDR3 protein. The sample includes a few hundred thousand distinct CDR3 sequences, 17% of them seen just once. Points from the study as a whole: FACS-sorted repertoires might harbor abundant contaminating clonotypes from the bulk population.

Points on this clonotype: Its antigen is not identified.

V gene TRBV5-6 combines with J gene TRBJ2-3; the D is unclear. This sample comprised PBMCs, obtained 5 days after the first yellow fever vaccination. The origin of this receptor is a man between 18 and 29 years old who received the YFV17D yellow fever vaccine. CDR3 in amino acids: CASSLDFGAQRDTQYF. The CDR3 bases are TGTGCCAGCAGCTTGGATTTTGGCGCCCAAAGGGATACGCAGTATTTT. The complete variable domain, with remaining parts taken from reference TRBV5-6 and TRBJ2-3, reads DAGVTQSPTHLIKTRGQQVTLRCSPKSGHDTVSWYQQALGQGPQFIFQYYEEEERQRGNFPDRFSGHQFPNYSSELNVNALLLGDSALYLCASSLDFGAQRDTQYFGPGTRLTVL.